One and the same sample provided the 24 T cell receptor beta chains below, sequenced in a study of regulatory T cells in long-lasting Graves disease (dated by TCRdb to about 2021). Library generation was performed with multiplex PCR. Instrument used: Illumina HiSeq 4000. CDR3 regions were amplified by Arm-PCR with iRepertoire HTBI primers to construct TCR beta libraries. Using fastp trimming at Q25 and MiXCR clonotype assembly, TCRdb reanalyzed the public sequencing data and kept in-frame beta chains. All rows with the same CDR3 protein become a single entry with the most common DNA and genes. The sample table contains a few hundred thousand distinct CDR3 sequences; only one count was recorded for around a sixth of them. Around 15% of the sample belongs to the ten largest clones. The sample's time point label, in plain terms: newly diagnosed GD, antithyroid drugs for less than 3 months. For both TCR sequencing and RNA sequencing, RNA was extracted from PBMCs using TRIzol.

The data also belong to a second study, concerning T cells in Graves' hyperthyroidism and ophthalmopathy.

The specimen comprised peripheral blood mononuclear cells (PBMCs), sampled at new diagnosis, from a patient treated with antithyroid drugs. The receptors were sampled from a woman between 25 and 40 years old with Graves disease. Donor details come from another sample of the same person, matched by shared clones.

This clonotype was counted ten times or more. CDR3 protein: CASRRGGGLTEAFF. CDR3 nucleotides: TGTGCCAGCAGAAGAGGGGGCGGGCTGACTGAAGCTTTCTTT. The rearrangement links TRBV11-1 to TRBJ1-1; 7 bases fit TRBD1. V shed 6 bases, J shed 5 bases, and the junction held 9 bases outside the gene matches. The length of the CDR3 is 14 residues. CDR1 SGHAT and CDR2 FQDESV come from the germline V gene (reference sequence).

In this sample, this clonotype turned up many times. This chain joins TRBV7-8 and TRBJ1-5; D is unclear. This CDR3 region has 14 residues. V lost 4 bases and J lost 2, with 9 bases in between. CDR1 is SGHVS and CDR2 is FQNEAQ in the germline V gene. The CDR3 DNA reads as TGTGCCAGCAGCTCCGAAGGAGGCAATCAGCCCCAGCATTTT. Translated: CASSSEGGNQPQHF.

The rearrangement joins TRBV7-2 to TRBJ2-7; D is possibly TRBD1 or TRBD2 (5 bases each). Germline CDR1 is SGHTA and CDR2 is FQGNSA. Trimming took off 5 bases at V and 5 bases at J, with 16 bases between the two ends. The CDR3 runs to 14 residues. DNA of the CDR3: TGTGCCAGCAGCCCGAGGGGCCTTCCGCACGAGCAGTACTTC. Translation: CASSPRGLPHEQYF. Full variable domain (rest looked up from reference TRBV7-2 and TRBJ2-7): GAGVSQSPSNKVTEKGKDVELRCDPISGHTALYWYRQSLGQGLEFLIYFQGNSAPDKSGLPSDRFSAERTGGSVSTLTIQRTQQEDSAVYLCASSPRGLPHEQYFGPGTRLTVT.

The table lists this clonotype with many counts. The chain combines TRBV4-1 with TRBJ2-3, with 10 bases fitting TRBD2. Germline V gene lookup returns CDR1 MGHRA and CDR2 YSYEKL. V shed 4 bases, J shed 0 bases, and the junction held 10 bases outside the gene matches. The CDR3 has 18 residues. The CDR3 region is CASSRPGGLAASTDTQYF. CDR3 nucleotide sequence: TGCGCCAGCAGCCGACCAGGCGGACTAGCGGCTAGCACAGATACGCAGTATTTT.

This clonotype was detected many times. V and J are TRBV6-1 and TRBJ2-7; 8 bases line up with TRBD1. CDR3 length: 14 residues. Germline V CDR1 and CDR2: MNHNS, SASEGT. V gave up 4 bases and J gave up 2 bases; unmatched junction bases: 4. The CDR3 spells CASSVTDRAYEQYF. In nucleotides, the CDR3 is TGTGCCAGCAGTGTAACGGACAGGGCCTACGAGCAGTACTTC.

A word on this clonotype: A much larger clone differs from this one at a single base, so this may be a read error. Lacking the conserved final phenylalanine or tryptophan, this CDR3 likely reflects a read error. The chain combines TRBV27 with TRBJ2-7, with TRBD1 matching over 8 bases. The CDR3 extends over 14 amino acids. V was pared by 6 bases and J by 2 bases, with 6 bases of the junction left unmatched. Germline values: CDR1 MNHEY, CDR2 SMNVEV (reference sequence). CDR3 sequence reads: CASRGTGRTYEQYL. Written as DNA, the CDR3 is TGTGCCAGCAGGGGGACAGGCAGGACCTACGAGCAGTACCTC.

This chain uses TRBV20-1 with TRBJ2-1; D gene uncertain. Germline V gene data show CDR1 as DFQATT and CDR2 as SNEGSKA (reference sequence). Trimming took 0 bases from V and 2 from J, leaving 11 bases between them. The CDR3 extends over 15 amino acids. The CDR3 reads CSARDIVAAYNEQFF. DNA for the CDR3: TGCAGTGCTAGAGATATAGTAGCAGCCTACAATGAGCAGTTCTTC.

The table lists this clonotype with many counts. This rearrangement joins TRBV5-1 to TRBJ2-3, with 11 bases lining up with TRBD2. V trimming: 1 base; J trimming: 2 bases; junction bases outside the gene matches: 6. This CDR3 comprises 17 residues. In germline, CDR1 is SGHRS, CDR2 YFSETQ. This CDR3 is CASSLLLAGAITDTQYF. The CDR3, as DNA: TGCGCCAGCAGCTTGTTACTAGCGGGGGCGATCACAGATACGCAGTATTTT.

The sample holds many counts of this clonotype. The rearrangement links TRBV12-3 or TRBV12-4 to TRBJ1-4; TRBD1 matches 7 bases. The CDR3 loop spans 14 amino acids. V gave up 4 bases and J gave up 8 bases; unmatched junction bases: 7. The CDR3 DNA reads as TGTGCCAGCAGTTGGGCGGGACAGAGAGAAAAACTGTTTTTT. Its translation: CASSWAGQREKLFF.

In its sample, this clonotype was seen many times. The genes are TRBV27 and TRBJ2-5; D may match TRBD1 or TRBD2 (6 bases each). Trimming took 6 bases from V and 5 from J, leaving 16 bases between them. The CDR3 runs to 14 residues. In germline, CDR1 is MNHEY, CDR2 SMNVEV (reference sequence). The CDR3 nucleotides read TGTGCCAGCAGCTCCCCGGGGGCAGGGGAGACCCAGTACTTC. As protein: CASSSPGAGETQYF.

This clonotype was seen repeatedly, ten times or more. The rearrangement uses TRBV18 and TRBJ1-4; D gene uncertain. V lost 5 bases and J 5 bases, leaving 3 bases between the germline ends. This CDR3 is 11 amino acids long. Germline values: CDR1 KGHSH, CDR2 LQKENI. CDR3 sequence: CASSDNEKLFF. For the CDR3, the DNA is TGTGCCAGCTCAGACAATGAAAAACTGTTTTTT.

This clonotype was observed many times. The chain carries TRBV5-1 and TRBJ1-4; D is unresolved. Trimming took 9 bases from V and 1 from J, leaving 10 bases between them. CDR3 length: 13 residues. Germline assignment: CDR1 SGHRS and CDR2 YFSETQ. CDR3 region: CATSKGTNEKLFF. CDR3 sequence (DNA): TGCGCCACCTCAAAGGGAACTAATGAAAAACTGTTTTTT.

This clonotype appeared a few times. This chain connects TRBV6-1 to TRBJ1-6; the D is unclear. Trimming left V 7 bases short and J 7 bases short, with 23 bases between. The CDR3 length is 17 residues. The germline CDR1 and CDR2 sequences are MNHNS and SASEGT. CDR3 protein: CASTPQPPTLLNSPLHF. The CDR3 DNA follows: TGTGCCAGCACGCCACAGCCACCTACCCTTCTAAATTCACCCCTCCACTTT.

CDR3 protein: CASSDGQGASYGYTF. The CDR3 DNA is TGTGCCAGCAGTGACGGACAGGGGGCCTCCTATGGCTACACCTTC. The V call is TRBV12-3 or TRBV12-4, the J call TRBJ1-2, with TRBD1 matching over 11 bases. With 5 bases clipped from V and 4 bases from J, the junction kept 6 bases outside the gene matches. This CDR3 contains 15 residues.

V and J are TRBV5-4 and TRBJ2-1; TRBD2 matches at 8 bases. Germline trimming cut 0 bases from V and 4 bases from J; bases unmatched to any gene: 3. Germline V gene data show CDR1 as SGHNT and CDR2 as YYREEE (reference sequence). The CDR3 loop spans 15 amino acids. Written as DNA, the CDR3 is TGTGCCAGCAGCTTGGAACTAGCGGATTACAATGAGCAGTTCTTC. It specifies CASSLELADYNEQFF.

This clonotype was counted at least ten times. V is TRBV7-3 and J is TRBJ1-1, with a weak D call TRBD1 (5 bases). The CDR3 sequence is 16 residues long. Germline V gives CDR1 SGHTA, CDR2 FQGTGA. The V gene lost 0 bases and the J gene lost 0 bases, with 11 bases spanning the gap. CDR3 DNA: TGTGCCAGCAGCTTAACGTCGGGACCTTTGAACACTGAAGCTTTCTTT. It codes for CASSLTSGPLNTEAFF.

This clonotype was seen at least ten times. The chain combines TRBV29-1 with TRBJ1-2, with 8 positions matching TRBD1. Germline V CDR1 and CDR2: SQVTM, ANQGSEA. The V gene end was trimmed by 3 bases and the J gene end by 8 bases; junction bases not matched to a gene: 11. The CDR3 sequence is 14 residues long. In DNA, the CDR3 is TGCAGCGTTGACTTCCTCAGGGGGCGGGGAGGCTACACCTTC. Its translation: CSVDFLRGRGGYTF. Looking up the rest from reference TRBV29-1 and TRBJ1-2 gives the full variable domain: SAVISQKPSRDICQRGTSLTIQCQVDSQVTMMFWYRQQPGQSLTLIATANQGSEATYESGFVIDKFPISRPNLTFSTLTVSNMSPEDSSIYLCSVDFLRGRGGYTFGSGTRLTVV.

This clonotype showed up many times. V and J are TRBV12-3 or TRBV12-4 and TRBJ2-3; TRBD2 agrees at 11 bases. V was clipped by 5 bases and J by 4 bases; unmatched bases: 8. The CDR3 sequence is 16 residues long. CDR3 sequence reads: CASSPWLAGGADTQYF. As DNA, the CDR3 is TGTGCCAGCAGTCCGTGGCTAGCGGGGGGCGCAGATACGCAGTATTTT.

This clonotype was observed at least ten times. The rearrangement joins TRBV9 to TRBJ2-5; D not certain. The CDR3 contains 13 residues. Trimming pared 0 bases from V and 5 bases from J, leaving 8 bases between. Germline V gives CDR1 SGDLS, CDR2 YYNGEE. This CDR3 is CASSVAGVETQYF. CDR3 sequence (DNA): TGTGCCAGCAGCGTAGCTGGGGTGGAGACCCAGTACTTC.

Note on this clonotype: With a much larger clone just one base away, this may be a read error. The genes are TRBV6-1 and TRBJ2-3; D is undetermined. Trimming took 6 bases from V and 5 from J, leaving 21 bases between them. This CDR3 comprises 16 residues. Germline CDR1 MNHNS, CDR2 SASEGT. CDR3 sequence (DNA): TGTGCCAGCAGCCCACAATCCCCTTTGGACGGAGATACGCAGTATTTT. Translation: CASSPQSPLDGDTQYF.

This clonotype was found many times. The V gene is TRBV12-3 or TRBV12-4, the J gene TRBJ1-1, with D perhaps TRBD1 (5 bases). The V and J ends lost 3 bases and 6 bases respectively, with 17 bases between them. This CDR3 contains 15 residues. CDR3 coding DNA: TGTGCCAGCAGTTTTGGGGGGGAGTATGTGCCTGAAGCTTTCTTT. It specifies CASSFGGEYVPEAFF.

This clonotype has at least ten counts. The V and J genes are TRBV5-1 and TRBJ2-4; no reliable D call. Trimming shortened V by 4 bases and J by 6 bases, and 8 bases separated the two germline ends. Per the germline V gene, CDR1 is SGHRS and CDR2 is YFSETQ. The CDR3 has 12 residues. The CDR3 spells CASSPDGNIQYF. For the CDR3, the DNA is TGCGCCAGCAGCCCCGACGGAAACATTCAGTACTTC.

This clonotype was found a few times. The CDR3: CASSIGGADTEAFF. The CDR3, as DNA: TGTGCCAGTAGTATAGGGGGGGCGGACACTGAAGCTTTCTTT. J is TRBJ1-1 and V is TRBV19; D may be TRBD1 (6 bases). Trimming shortened V by 1 base and J by 3 bases, and 9 bases separated the two germline ends. CDR1 is LNHDA, CDR2 SQIVND, per germline (reference sequence). The CDR3 runs 14 residues.

This clonotype was counted at least ten times. The V and J genes are TRBV2 and TRBJ2-3; D call uncertain. V gave up 3 bases and J gave up 0 bases, with 10 bases separating them. CDR3 length equals 15 residues. The germline gives CDR1 SNHLY, CDR2 FYNNEI. The CDR3 DNA follows: TGTGCCAGCAGTGAGGCAAAAGCTAGCACAGATACGCAGTATTTT. This encodes CASSEAKASTDTQYF.